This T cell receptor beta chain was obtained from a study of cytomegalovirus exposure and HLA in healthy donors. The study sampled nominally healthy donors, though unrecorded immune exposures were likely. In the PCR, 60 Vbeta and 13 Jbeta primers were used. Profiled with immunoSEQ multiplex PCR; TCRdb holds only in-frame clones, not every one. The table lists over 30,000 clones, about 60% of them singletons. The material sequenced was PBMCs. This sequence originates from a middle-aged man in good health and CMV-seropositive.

CDR3 sequence reads: CASRTSGTTYNEQFF. Here the CDR3 DNA reads TGTGCCAGCCGGACTAGCGGGACAACATACAATGAGCAGTTCTTC. The rearrangement joins TRBV6-1 to TRBJ2-1, with 12 nucleotides matching TRBD2. The germline CDR1 and CDR2 sequences are MNHNS and SASEGT. V shed 8 bases and J 4 bases; nucleotides not matched to a gene: 6. This CDR3 has 15 residues.